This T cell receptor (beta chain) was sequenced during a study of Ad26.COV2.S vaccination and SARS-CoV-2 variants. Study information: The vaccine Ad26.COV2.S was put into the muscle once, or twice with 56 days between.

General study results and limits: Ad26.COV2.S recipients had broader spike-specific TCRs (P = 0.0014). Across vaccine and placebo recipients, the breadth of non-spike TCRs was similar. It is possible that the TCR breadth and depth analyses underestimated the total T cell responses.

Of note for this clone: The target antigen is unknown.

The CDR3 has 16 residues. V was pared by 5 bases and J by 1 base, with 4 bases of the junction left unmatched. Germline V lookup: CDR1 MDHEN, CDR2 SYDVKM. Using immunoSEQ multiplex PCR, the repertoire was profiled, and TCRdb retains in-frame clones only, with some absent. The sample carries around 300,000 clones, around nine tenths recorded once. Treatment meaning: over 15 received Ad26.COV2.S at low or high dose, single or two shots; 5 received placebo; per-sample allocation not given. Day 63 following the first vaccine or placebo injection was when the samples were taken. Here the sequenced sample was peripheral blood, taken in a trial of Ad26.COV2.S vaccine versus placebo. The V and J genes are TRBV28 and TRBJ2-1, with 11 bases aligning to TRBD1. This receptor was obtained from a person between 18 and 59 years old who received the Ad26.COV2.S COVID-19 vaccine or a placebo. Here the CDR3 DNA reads TGTGCCAGCAGTGGTGGGACAGGGGGTTCCTACAATGAGCAGTTCTTC. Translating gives CASSGGTGGSYNEQFF.